The source of this T cell receptor beta chain is a study of T and B cells in COVID-19 patients. Looking at the study overall: Critical illness requiring mechanical ventilation or extracorporeal membrane oxygenation affected about 65% of the 20 active-infection patients.

Germline V CDR1 and CDR2: MNHEY, SMNVEV (reference sequence). V was shortened by 3 bases and J by 9 bases, with 15 bases between the two germline ends. The CDR3 is made up of 15 amino acids. Blood genomic DNA input for TRB amplification was roughly 220-500 ng. Multiplex PCR with BIOMED2 TRB-A/B primer pools amplified TRB rearrangements. From the multiplex PCR reads, TCRdb called clonotypes with MiXCR, one entry per CDR3 protein. The repertoire has 20,000 to 25,000 distinct CDR3 sequences, roughly 29% of them found once; the top ten carry approximately 3%. V and J are TRBV27 and TRBJ1-6; D unclear. The sequenced sample consisted of blood. The sequence was obtained from a human donor who had recovered from COVID-19. In DNA, the CDR3 is TGTGCCAGCAGTTTTCGGACGCCACCTAGTTCACCCCTCCACTTT. This translates into CASSFRTPPSSPLHF.